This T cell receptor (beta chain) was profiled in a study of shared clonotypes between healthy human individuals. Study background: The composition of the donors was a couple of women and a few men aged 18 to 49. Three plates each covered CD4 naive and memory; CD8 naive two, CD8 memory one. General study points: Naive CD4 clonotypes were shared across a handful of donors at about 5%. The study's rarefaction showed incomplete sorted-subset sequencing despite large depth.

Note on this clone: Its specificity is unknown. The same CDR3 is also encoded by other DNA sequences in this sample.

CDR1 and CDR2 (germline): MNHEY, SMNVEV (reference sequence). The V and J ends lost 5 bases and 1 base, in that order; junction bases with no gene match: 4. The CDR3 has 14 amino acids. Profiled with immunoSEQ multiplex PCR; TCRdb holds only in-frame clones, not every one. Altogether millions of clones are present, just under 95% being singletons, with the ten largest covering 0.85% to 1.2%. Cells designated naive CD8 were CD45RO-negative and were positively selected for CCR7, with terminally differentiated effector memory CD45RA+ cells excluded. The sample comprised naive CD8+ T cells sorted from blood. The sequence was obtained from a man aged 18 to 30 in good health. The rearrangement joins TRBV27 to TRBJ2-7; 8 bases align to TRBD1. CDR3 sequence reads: CASSLRTGSYEQYF. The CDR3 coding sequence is TGTGCCAGCAGTCTGAGGACAGGGTCCTACGAGCAGTACTTC.